The next 27 T cell receptor beta chains were all read from a single sample in a study of blood T cell repertoires in COVID-19 (dated by TCRdb to between 2020 and 2021). The library relied on the immunoSEQ multiplex PCR assay. This is the immuneACCESS table as TCRdb keeps it, with only in-frame sequences that have V and J called. A part of the clones is gone; compared with another copy, unresolved V genes explain less than half, and the rest is unexplained. The sample profile shows roughly 250,000 clones; 65% to 85% of them were found once. The ten biggest clones cover around 16% of the sample. Sequencing was carried out using peripheral blood. These TCRs come from a person aged 70 to 79 with COVID-19, enrolled during active disease.

The chain carries TRBV11-2 and TRBJ2-4, with TRBD2 identical over 12 bases. V trimming: 2 bases; J trimming: 1 base; junction bases outside the gene matches: 3. This CDR3 has 17 amino acids. CDR1 and CDR2 from the germline V gene are SGHAT and FQNNGV. The CDR3 loop is CASSLSGTSGAKNIQYF. The CDR3 DNA sequence: TGTGCCAGCAGCTTATCCGGGACTAGCGGGGCCAAAAACATTCAGTACTTC.

This chain connects TRBV5-1 to TRBJ2-7; possibly TRBD2 for D (7 bases). Trimming cost V 0 bases and J 6 bases, with 13 bases left between them. Germline CDR1 is SGHRS and CDR2 is YFSETQ. The CDR3 has 14 amino acids. The CDR3 DNA reads TGCGCCAGCAGCTTGGAGGCGGGGGCGGGCGAGCAGTACTTC. Translating it yields CASSLEAGAGEQYF.

This sequence joins TRBV28 and TRBJ1-6; D gene ambiguous. This CDR3 is 16 amino acids long. The V end lost 2 bases, the J end lost 5 bases, and 13 bases lay between the germline ends. The V gene's germline CDR1 is MDHEN and CDR2 SYDVKM. This CDR3 reads CASSLAESHHNSPLHF. CDR3 nucleotides: TGTGCCAGCAGTTTAGCCGAGTCGCACCATAATTCACCCCTCCACTTT.

The rearrangement joins TRBV30 to TRBJ1-2, with D perhaps matching TRBD1 (6 bases). The germline gives CDR1 GTSNPN, CDR2 SVGIG (reference sequence). This CDR3 contains 12 residues. Trimming stripped 1 base from V and 5 bases from J, with 8 bases between. CDR3 coding DNA: TGTGCCTGGAGTGGAGGACAGTATGGCTACACCTTC. Translated: CAWSGGQYGYTF.

This chain links TRBV6-5 with TRBJ2-3, with no clear D. CDR3 length equals 12 residues. Germline loops: CDR1 MNHEY, CDR2 SVGAGI. V lost 8 bases, J lost 4 bases, and 10 bases lay in between. The CDR3 DNA follows: TGTGCCAGCGGTATAAGAGCAGATACGCAGTATTTT. It translates to CASGIRADTQYF.

V is TRBV6-5 and J is TRBJ1-5; TRBD1 is a possible D gene (5 bases). The length of the CDR3 is 14 residues. Looked up from germline, CDR1 is MNHEY and CDR2 is SVGAGI. Trimming removed 5 bases from V and 6 bases from J, with 14 bases in between. The CDR3 loop reads CASSPGILAQPQHF. CDR3 DNA sequence: TGTGCCAGCAGTCCAGGGATTTTGGCTCAGCCCCAGCATTTT.

This clone was observed a few times. This rearrangement joins TRBV27 to TRBJ2-7, with 9 bases lining up with TRBD2. The length of the CDR3 is 19 residues. Germline V gene data show CDR1 as MNHEY and CDR2 as SMNVEV (reference sequence). Trimming took 4 bases from V and 5 from J; bases not matched to a gene: 21. This CDR3 is CASSSSPGTSSAPIDEQYF. In DNA form, the CDR3 reads TGTGCCAGCAGTTCCTCCCCCGGGACTAGCTCCGCTCCAATCGACGAGCAGTACTTC.

The V and J genes are TRBV12-3 or TRBV12-4 and TRBJ2-7, with TRBD2 as a possible D gene (6 bases). The CDR3 sequence is 13 residues long. The germline V and J ends were trimmed by 6 bases and 0 bases, with 9 bases remaining between them. The CDR3 loop reads CASRHGSSYEQYF. In DNA, the CDR3 is TGTGCCAGCAGGCACGGGAGCTCCTACGAGCAGTACTTC.

The chain has TRBV27 and TRBJ2-6, with 11 bases identical to TRBD2. Germline-derived CDR1 and CDR2 are MNHEY and SMNVEV (reference sequence). With 3 bases clipped from V and 4 bases from J, the junction kept 8 bases outside the gene matches. This CDR3 region has 18 residues. In nucleotides, the CDR3 is TGTGCCAGCAGTTTCTTTCGACTAGCGGGGTCGGGGGCCAACGTCCTGACTTTC. It translates to CASSFFRLAGSGANVLTF.

The chain uses TRBV27 and TRBJ2-7; TRBD2 matches 10 bases. There are 14 residues in the CDR3. Germline V CDR1 and CDR2: MNHEY, SMNVEV (reference sequence). V lost 4 bases to trimming and J lost 4 bases; unmatched junction nucleotides: 4. The chain's CDR3 is CASSYQAGGYEQYF. DNA of the CDR3: TGTGCCAGCAGTTATCAAGCGGGAGGGTACGAGCAGTACTTC.

The V and J genes are TRBV28 and TRBJ2-7; D is possibly TRBD1 (5 bases). Trimming took off 4 bases at V and 3 bases at J, with 13 bases between the two ends. Germline loops: CDR1 MDHEN, CDR2 SYDVKM. The CDR3 is 14 residues long. The CDR3 is CASSSLQGNYEQYF. The CDR3 DNA reads as TGTGCCAGCAGTTCCCTCCAGGGTAACTACGAGCAGTACTTC.

This chain joins TRBV6-1 and TRBJ1-1, with TRBD1 as a possible D gene (5 bases). The CDR3 spans 14 residues. With 4 bases removed from V and 5 bases from J, the gap between germline ends came to 14 bases. Germline loops: CDR1 MNHNS, CDR2 SASEGT. The CDR3 nucleotides are TGTGCCAGCAGTGGAGAAGGTGGGGGGACTGAAGCTTTCTTT. It is translated as CASSGEGGGTEAFF.

The chain is built from TRBV7-9 and TRBJ2-7, with 12 bases that match TRBD2. The length of the CDR3 is 16 residues. V shed 4 bases and J 5 bases; nucleotides not matched to a gene: 9. Germline V gene sequence: CDR1 SEHNR, CDR2 FQNEAQ (reference sequence). Written as DNA, the CDR3 is TGTGCCAGCAGCTCATACCTAGCGGGGGGGCGACACGAGCAGTACTTC. Protein sequence: CASSSYLAGGRHEQYF.

V is TRBV4-3 and J is TRBJ2-3; 11 positions agree with TRBD2. Germline assignment: CDR1 LGHNA and CDR2 YSLEER. The CDR3 length is 19 residues. V shed 3 bases, J shed 0 bases, and the junction held 11 bases outside the gene matches. The CDR3 bases are TGCGCCAGCAGCCATTTAGCGGGGGGGCCGAGGGGAAGCACAGATACGCAGTATTTT. Its protein product is CASSHLAGGPRGSTDTQYF.

V and J are TRBV6-4 and TRBJ2-2, with 9 bases fitting TRBD2. Germline-derived CDR1 and CDR2 are MRHNA and SNTAGT. CDR3 length equals 15 residues. The V and J ends lost 6 bases and 6 bases, in that order; junction bases with no gene match: 8. CDR3 sequence reads: CASRRASGVAGELFF. In DNA, the CDR3 is TGTGCCAGCAGGAGGGCTAGCGGGGTCGCCGGGGAGCTGTTTTTT.

This clone was recorded once. At one boundary the junction diverges from the germline segment, which might be a read error. V and J are TRBV11-2 and TRBJ1-2, with TRBD1 identical over 10 bases. CDR1 SGHAT and CDR2 FQNNGV come from the germline V gene. The CDR3 covers 15 residues. CDR3 nucleotides: TGTGCCAGCAGTTTTCTCGGACAGGGGGAATATCACGGGGCCTTC. Its protein product is CASSFLGQGEYHGAF.

The chain employs TRBV4-1 and TRBJ1-5, with TRBD1 as a possible D gene (6 bases). The CDR3 covers 16 residues. Looked up from germline, CDR1 is MGHRA and CDR2 is YSYEKL. Trimming stripped 1 base from V and 5 bases from J, with 15 bases between. CDR3 residues: CASSQVWGAGDQPQHF. The CDR3 DNA sequence: TGCGCCAGCAGCCAAGTATGGGGGGCGGGGGATCAGCCCCAGCATTTT.

This chain uses TRBV21-1 with TRBJ2-3; TRBD2, the table's D call, lacks a check against the DNA. TRBV21-1 constitutes a pseudogene. The CDR3 is made up of 14 amino acids. CDR3 sequence reads: CASSKEKLTDTQYF. CDR3 bases: TGTGCCAGCAGCAAAGAGAAGCTCACAGATACGCAGTATTTT.

The V gene is TRBV6-5, the J gene TRBJ2-5, with 12 bases identical to TRBD2. J lost 5 bases, V lost 5 bases, and 6 bases had no gene match. The CDR3 length is 15 residues. Per the germline V gene, CDR1 is MNHEY and CDR2 is SVGAGI. CDR3 loop: CASSPTSGSAETQYF. In nucleotides, the CDR3 is TGTGCCAGCAGTCCGACTAGCGGGAGCGCCGAGACCCAGTACTTC.

The rearrangement links TRBV18 to TRBJ2-1; 8 bases line up with TRBD1. Germline V gene data show CDR1 as KGHSH and CDR2 as LQKENI. The CDR3 is 15 residues long. V lost 5 bases and J lost 4; bases outside the gene matches: 7. The CDR3 is CASSETGTGYNEQFF. The DNA of the CDR3 is TGTGCCAGCTCAGAGACCGGGACAGGATACAATGAGCAGTTCTTC.

The chain is built from TRBV7-2 and TRBJ1-3, with TRBD1 matching over 9 bases. Germline CDR1 SGHTA, CDR2 FQGNSA. J gave up 4 bases and V 4 bases, and 2 bases lay outside the gene matches. This CDR3 comprises 14 residues. Here the CDR3 DNA reads TGTGCCAGCAGCTACAGGGGGCCGGGAAACACCATATATTTT. As protein: CASSYRGPGNTIYF.

This chain links TRBV9 with TRBJ2-7; D uncertain. Per the germline V gene, CDR1 is SGDLS and CDR2 is YYNGEE. CDR3 size: 15 residues. The V gene lost 5 bases and the J gene lost 0 bases, with 15 bases spanning the gap. CDR3 region: CASSAHLDSSYEQYF. Here the CDR3 DNA reads TGTGCCAGCAGTGCCCACCTTGATAGCTCCTACGAGCAGTACTTC.

V is TRBV3-1 (or the pseudogene TRBV3-2) and J is TRBJ2-2; 9 nucleotides align to TRBD2. Germline CDR1 LGHDT, CDR2 YNNKEL (reference sequence). Unmatched junction bases numbered 15, after V lost 4 bases and J lost 3 bases. The CDR3 loop spans 19 amino acids. DNA of the CDR3: TGTGCCAGCAGCCGGACTAGACTAGCGGACCCATCCCACACCGGGGAGCTGTTTTTT. Translated, it gives CASSRTRLADPSHTGELFF.

This chain uses TRBV19 with TRBJ2-1; D remains unclear. The germline V gene encodes CDR1 LNHDA and CDR2 SQIVND (reference sequence). The V end was cut by 4 bases, the J end by 7 bases, with 11 bases between. The length of the CDR3 is 13 residues. Here the CDR3 DNA reads TGTGCCAGTAGTAAAGCACCACGGAATGAGCAGTTCTTC. Translation: CASSKAPRNEQFF.

The chain is built from TRBV2 and TRBJ2-1; D may be TRBD2 (6 bases). Germline-derived CDR1 and CDR2 are SNHLY and FYNNEI. Trimming took 0 bases from V and 11 from J, leaving 11 bases between them. This CDR3 spans 13 amino acids. The chain's CDR3 is CASSEARLAQQFF. The CDR3 DNA reads as TGTGCCAGCAGTGAAGCCCGCCTAGCGCAGCAGTTCTTC.

This rearrangement joins TRBV6-5 to TRBJ2-7, with a tentative D call TRBD1 (6 bases). This CDR3 has 11 amino acids. The germline V gene encodes CDR1 MNHEY and CDR2 SVGAGI. Trimming took off 6 bases at V and 6 bases at J, with 9 bases between the two ends. CDR3: CASRSGAEQYF. For the CDR3, the DNA is TGTGCCAGCAGATCAGGGGCCGAGCAGTACTTC.

The chain carries TRBV12-2 and TRBJ2-1; TRBD2 is the table's D call, not checked against the DNA. TRBV12-2 is tagged as a pseudogene. The CDR3 is 16 residues long. The CDR3 sequence: CASRYISGRADNEQFF. The CDR3 DNA sequence: TGTGCAAGTCGCTACATTAGCGGGAGGGCCGATAATGAGCAGTTCTTC.